This T cell receptor (beta chain) was recorded in a study of follicular helper T cells after annual influenza vaccination (dated by TCRdb to about 2017). As for the study more broadly: Blood was collected on days 0, 7 and 28 after each seasonal influenza vaccination. To study recall of cTfh clones, some subjects were followed through successive annual vaccinations in the 2013-2014, 2014-2015 and 2015-2016 seasons. One week after vaccination, a second recruited cohort of roughly 11 subjects (Table S1) displayed a similar ICOS+CD38+ cTfh response. Six subjects had multi-year samples: four covered two vaccination seasons and two covered three seasons. The 2015 samples were processed right after collection, while the 2013-2014 samples were cryopreserved.

The investigation overall reported the following: ICOS+CD38+ cTfh clonality correlated with the frequency of that population, and its change correlated with the change in circulating plasmablast frequency. Successive annual vaccinations recalled a recurring oligoclonal ICOS+CD38+ cTfh response that included tetramer and AIM influenza-specific clonotypes. Day 7 ICOS+CD38+ clones were most often found later in ICOS-CD38- cTfh, suggesting that subset may serve as a memory reservoir. Productive TCRB sequences were recovered from only about 8.5-22% of analyzed cells, so rare clonotypes could not be sampled.

The library was built by means of the immunoSEQ multiplex PCR assay. Adaptive Biotechnologies handled the TCRB amplification, library preparation, sequencing and preliminary bioinformatics at Survey level resolution. For TCRB sequencing, genomic DNA from sorted cTfh populations was amplified by multiplex PCR. As for the authors' bioinformatics: Clonality was calculated in R as 1 minus normalized Shannon entropy, and the Gini index was calculated with the R package ineq. The overlap score was defined as the summed counts of shared sequences divided by the total counts of all sequences in both compared samples. Shared-clonotype significance used Fisher's exact test assuming a theoretical repertoire of 10^7 TCRB sequences. TCRdb holds this immuneACCESS table with in-frame rearrangements only. Some clones are missing; in checked studies, unresolved V genes explain under half, and the rest has no known cause. The V and J calls and clone size come from that table; D and trimming were worked out from the DNA. A total of under 15,000 clones appear in this sample, roughly 80% of them only once. The ten largest clones capture around 3.3% of the sample.

Trimming takes 4 bases off V and 2 bases off J; junction bases not matched to a gene: 6. The CDR3 goes from the cysteine to the phenylalanine over 16 residues. Only CDR3 DNA is held: 48 bases, read in frame from base 1. As encoded in the germline V gene (reference sequence), CDR1 is SGHNT while CDR2 is YYREEE. The time point label on this specimen signifies: 2015-2016 season, pre-vaccination. Seasonal inactivated influenza vaccine (Fluvarix) was administered to adults, and sorted blood CD4 subsets were tracked by TCRB sequencing before and after vaccination. To be eligible, subjects had to live in the community and must not have received influenza vaccine in the previous 6 months. Reasons for exclusion included contraindications to influenza vaccine, substance abuse, HIV/AIDS, active malignancy, immunomodulatory medication, and active illness such as respiratory infection. At each time point, about 40 to 100 mL of blood was collected. Non-naive CD4+CXCR5+PD-1+ cells were defined as circulating Tfh and were sorted into ICOS+CD38+ and ICOS-CD38- fractions. Either Ficoll-Paque PLUS or SepMate separation was used to isolate PBMC. Before DNA extraction, cell subsets were sorted from PBMC on a BD FACS Aria.

A word on this clone: Its antigen is unknown. No base quality values were provided; no much bigger clone lies one nucleotide off.

The sequenced sample was CXCR5+ CD38- circulating T follicular helper cells from blood, obtained on the day of influenza vaccination. Reading the label with the study, this specimen's cell subset or site is: circulating Tfh, non-naive CD4+CXCR5+PD-1+ (ICOS+CD38+ or ICOS-CD38-). The chain was built from TRBV5-4 and TRBJ1-6, with 7 junctional bases fitting TRBD1. The TCR sequence derives from an adult who received the influenza vaccine. The DNA sequence is as follows: TGTGCCAGCAGCCAAGGGGGCCTCGCCTATAATTCACCCCTCCACTTT. This yields the protein CASSQGGLAYNSPLHF.